This T cell receptor beta chain was recovered during a study of blood T cell repertoires in COVID-19. Per the original methods: How many nucleated cells were present was estimated from reference gene primer amplification. Sequencing was performed with immunoSEQ multiplex PCR; in TCRdb, only in-frame clones are kept and a portion is missing. Clonal size and the V and J genes are those of that table, whereas D and trimming came from the DNA. Of almost 250,000 clones in the sample, roughly 83% were seen once. Those enrolled in Seattle joined during active infection and were followed longitudinally afterward. The sequence was obtained from a woman of 80 years or more with COVID-19, enrolled during active disease. Sample: peripheral blood.

CDR3 in DNA: TGTGCCAGTAGTTCCAGGCGGGGACTTCAAGAGACCCAGTACTTC. Translated, it gives CASSSRRGLQETQYF. The gene calls are TRBV19 and TRBJ2-5, with D tentatively TRBD2 (6 bases). V was clipped by 5 bases and J by 2 bases, with 15 bases between them. The CDR3 length is 15 residues. Per the germline V gene, CDR1 is LNHDA and CDR2 is SQIVND (reference sequence).